A selection of T cell receptor beta chains follows, all from one sample in a study of blood T cell repertoires in COVID-19. TCRdb keeps only in-frame clones here, not all; method: immunoSEQ multiplex PCR. Among 85,000 to 130,000 clones listed, about two thirds were seen once. Input material: peripheral blood. These receptors were obtained from a human donor with acute or convalescent COVID-19. The donor label of this sample is uncertain. CDR3s include the opening cysteine and the closing phenylalanine or tryptophan. The order of the fields is D gene, clone size, J gene, V gene, CDR3 protein, CDR3 DNA. A D gene is named only where the DNA matches it firmly. Size tells how often a clone was seen (once, few, many) or the class of an expanded clone, and some rows leave it out.

NA	NA	TRBJ2-6	TRBV28	CASSLEVSGANVLTF	TGTGCCAGCAGTTTGGAGGTTAGTGGGGCCAACGTCCTGACTTTC
TRBD1	NA	TRBJ2-2	TRBV27	CASRRDRDFPPNTGELFF	TGTGCCAGCAGGCGGGACAGGGATTTTCCACCGAACACCGGGGAGCTGTTTTTT
NA	NA	TRBJ1-3	TRBV9	CASSVVGGGSGNTIYF	TGTGCCAGCAGCGTAGTTGGGGGAGGCTCTGGAAACACCATATATTTT
NA	NA	TRBJ2-7	TRBV13	CASSLRYHRDPYEQYF	TGTGCCAGCAGCTTGCGGTACCACAGGGACCCCTACGAGCAGTACTTC
TRBD1	NA	TRBJ1-5	TRBV19	CATRRGGDSSNQPQHF	TGTGCCACCAGAAGGGGTGGGGACAGTAGCAATCAGCCCCAGCATTTT
NA	NA	TRBJ1-5	TRBV21-1	CASSKGPDQPQHF	TGTGCCAGCAGCAAAGGTCCGGATCAGCCCCAGCATTTT
TRBD2	NA	TRBJ2-7	TRBV6-5	CASSYSLSGVGYEQYF	TGTGCCAGCAGTTACTCGCTTAGCGGGGTCGGATACGAGCAGTACTTC
TRBD1	NA	TRBJ1-2	TRBV30	CAWSRDRLTGYTF	TGTGCCTGGAGTAGGGACAGGCTGACGGGCTACACCTTC
NA	NA	TRBJ2-5	TRBV7-9	CASSSKGSSQETQYF	TGTGCCAGCAGCTCAAAAGGGAGTAGCCAAGAGACCCAGTACTTC
TRBD1	NA	TRBJ1-3	TRBV7-8	CASSLVQGANTIYF	TGTGCCAGCAGCTTAGTCCAGGGGGCAAACACCATATATTTT
TRBD1	few	TRBJ1-5	TRBV9	CASSRGQGNQPQHF	TGTGCCAGCAGCCGTGGACAGGGCAATCAGCCCCAGCATTTT
NA	NA	TRBJ1-2	TRBV27	CASSPTSVGYTGSDGYTF	TGTGCCAGCAGTCCCACGTCCGTCGGGTATACAGGGTCGGATGGCTACACCTTC
NA	NA	TRBJ2-1	TRBV4-2	CASSQEHRENEQFF	TGTGCCAGCAGCCAAGAACACAGGGAGAATGAGCAGTTCTTC
NA	NA	TRBJ2-1	TRBV5-1	CASSLVVSGYNEQFF	TGCGCCAGCAGCTTGGTGGTTAGCGGATACAATGAGCAGTTCTTC
NA	few	TRBJ2-2	TRBV7-3	CASSLTYPGELFF	TGTGCCAGCAGCTTAACGTATCCCGGGGAGCTGTTTTTT
TRBD2	NA	TRBJ2-5	TRBV5-4	CASSLGLAGETQYF	TGTGCCAGCAGCCTAGGACTAGCGGGAGAGACCCAGTACTTC
NA	NA	TRBJ1-1	TRBV14	CASSQDSYRTTNTEAFF	TGTGCCAGCAGCCAAGATAGTTACCGGACAACGAACACTGAAGCTTTCTTT